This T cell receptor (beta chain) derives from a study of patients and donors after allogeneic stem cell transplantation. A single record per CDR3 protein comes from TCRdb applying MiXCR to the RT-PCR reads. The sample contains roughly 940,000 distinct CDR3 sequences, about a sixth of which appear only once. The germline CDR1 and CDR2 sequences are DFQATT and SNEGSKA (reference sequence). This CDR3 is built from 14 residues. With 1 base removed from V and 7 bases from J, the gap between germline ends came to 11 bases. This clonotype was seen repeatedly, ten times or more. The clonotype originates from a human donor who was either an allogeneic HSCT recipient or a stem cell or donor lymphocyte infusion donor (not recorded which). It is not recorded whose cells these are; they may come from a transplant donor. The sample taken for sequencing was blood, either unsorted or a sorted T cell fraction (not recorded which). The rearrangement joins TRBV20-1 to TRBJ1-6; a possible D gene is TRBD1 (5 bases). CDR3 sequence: CSARGGRGNSPLHF. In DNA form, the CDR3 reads TGCAGTGCTAGAGGAGGGAGGGGCAATTCACCCCTCCACTTT.